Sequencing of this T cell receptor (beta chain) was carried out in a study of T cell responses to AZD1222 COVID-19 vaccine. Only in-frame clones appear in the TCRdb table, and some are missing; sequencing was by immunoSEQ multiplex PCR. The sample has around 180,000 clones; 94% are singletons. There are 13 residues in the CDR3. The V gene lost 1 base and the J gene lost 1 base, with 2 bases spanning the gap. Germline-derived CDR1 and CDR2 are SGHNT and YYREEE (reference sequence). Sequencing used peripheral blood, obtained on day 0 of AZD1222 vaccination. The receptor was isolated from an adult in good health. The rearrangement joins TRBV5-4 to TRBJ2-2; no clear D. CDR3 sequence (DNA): TGTGCCAGCAGCTTGATGAACACCGGGGAGCTGTTTTTT. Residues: CASSLMNTGELFF.